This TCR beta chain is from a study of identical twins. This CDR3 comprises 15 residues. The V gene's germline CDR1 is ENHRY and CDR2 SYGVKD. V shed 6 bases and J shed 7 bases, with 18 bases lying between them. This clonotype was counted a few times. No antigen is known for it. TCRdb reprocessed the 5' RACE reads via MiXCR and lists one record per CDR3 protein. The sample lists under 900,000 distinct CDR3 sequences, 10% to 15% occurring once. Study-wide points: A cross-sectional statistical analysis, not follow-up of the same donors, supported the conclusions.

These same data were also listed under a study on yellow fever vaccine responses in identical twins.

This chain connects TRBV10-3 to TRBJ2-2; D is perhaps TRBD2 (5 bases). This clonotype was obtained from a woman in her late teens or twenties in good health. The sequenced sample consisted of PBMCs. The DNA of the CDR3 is TGTGCCATCAGCGATTTTCCAGCGGCGGACGGGGAGCTGTTTTTT. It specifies CAISDFPAADGELFF.